The 12 T cell receptor beta chains reported below all come from one sample, sequenced in a study of T cell responses to AZD1222 COVID-19 vaccine. Sequencing was performed with immunoSEQ multiplex PCR; in TCRdb, only in-frame clones are kept and a portion is missing. This sample carries 100,000 to 120,000 clones, 80% to 90% of them seen once, and the ten largest clones take 35% to 45%. Here the sequenced sample was peripheral blood, taken 28 days after the second AZD1222 dose. The receptor source for this set is an adult who received the AZD1222 COVID-19 vaccine.

This clone was observed a handful of times. This chain connects TRBV28 to TRBJ2-7; 7 positions match TRBD1. Germline trimming cut 10 bases from V and 2 bases from J; bases unmatched to any gene: 8. CDR3 length: 13 amino acids. The germline gives CDR1 MDHEN, CDR2 SYDVKM. The chain's CDR3 is CATRQGFTYEQYF. For the CDR3, the DNA is TGTGCCACACGACAGGGCTTCACCTACGAGCAGTACTTC.

The rearrangement uses TRBV19 and TRBJ1-3; no clear D. Trimming shortened V by 4 bases and J by 0 bases, and 10 bases separated the two germline ends. This CDR3 has 15 amino acids. The germline V gene encodes CDR1 LNHDA and CDR2 SQIVND (reference sequence). CDR3 nucleotide sequence: TGTGCCAGTAGTAGTAGGGATCTCTCTGGAAACACCATATATTTT. Amino acid sequence: CASSSRDLSGNTIYF.

The V call is TRBV6-1, the J call TRBJ1-1, with D possibly TRBD1 on 5 matching bases. Germline CDR1 reads MNHNS; CDR2 reads SASEGT. V lost 3 bases and J lost 5, with 10 bases in between. The CDR3 spans 13 residues. This CDR3 reads CASSDTWGTEAFF. In nucleotides, the CDR3 is TGTGCCAGCAGTGACACCTGGGGGACTGAAGCTTTCTTT.

The count of this clone is one. The V gene is TRBV6-5, the J gene TRBJ2-1, with 7 bases aligning to TRBD1. The CDR3 loop spans 14 amino acids. CDR1 is MNHEY, CDR2 SVGAGI, per germline. Losses at the gene ends were 4 bases for V and 7 bases for J; bases not matched to a gene: 7. The CDR3 bases are TGTGCCAGCAGTTTCTGGGACAGTCGTAATGAGCAGTTCTTC. The encoded protein is CASSFWDSRNEQFF.

V and J are TRBV7-2 and TRBJ2-1; 8 bases agree with TRBD2. CDR1 SGHTA and CDR2 FQGNSA come from the germline V gene. With 0 bases clipped from V and 2 bases from J, the junction kept 3 bases outside the gene matches. The CDR3 sequence is 16 residues long. In nucleotides, the CDR3 is TGTGCCAGCAGCTTAGCTTTTAGCGGGACCTACAATGAGCAGTTCTTC. Protein: CASSLAFSGTYNEQFF.

This chain links TRBV6-2 or TRBV6-3 with TRBJ2-7; TRBD1 is a possible D gene (7 bases). Germline CDR1 MNHEY, CDR2 SVGEGT. The CDR3 spans 11 residues. Deletions cut 6 bases from V and 6 bases from J, with 9 bases between. CDR3 residues: CASSQGGEQYF. The CDR3 bases are TGTGCCAGCAGCCAGGGGGGCGAGCAGTACTTC.

In this sample, this clone turned up once. The chain joins TRBV9 to TRBJ2-3; D is unclear. The CDR3 has 14 residues. From germline, CDR1 is SGDLS and CDR2 YYNGEE. Between the trimmed V and J ends, which lost 3 bases and 3 bases, there was a span of 11 bases. The CDR3: CASSEGLTTDTQYF. The DNA for the CDR3 is TGTGCCAGCAGCGAAGGTTTGACGACAGATACGCAGTATTTT.

The rearrangement uses TRBV19 and TRBJ1-6; 8 bases match TRBD1. Germline assignment: CDR1 LNHDA and CDR2 SQIVND (reference sequence). The trim removed 6 bases at V and 10 bases at J, leaving 8 bases unmatched. The CDR3 covers 14 residues. The DNA for the CDR3 is TGTGCCAGTAGCCCCGACAGGGGAAAGTCACCCCTCCACTTT. This translates into CASSPDRGKSPLHF.

In its sample, this clone was seen a few times. This chain joins TRBV27 and TRBJ1-1, with a tentative D call TRBD1 (6 bases). This CDR3 region has 14 residues. Germline V gives CDR1 MNHEY, CDR2 SMNVEV (reference sequence). Trimming left V 6 bases short and J 0 bases short, with 11 bases between. This CDR3 is CASRGGAVNTEAFF. In DNA form, the CDR3 reads TGTGCCAGCAGAGGGGGGGCCGTGAACACTGAAGCTTTCTTT.

The chain has TRBV27 and TRBJ2-1; 9 nucleotides align to TRBD2. V was clipped by 0 bases and J by 4 bases; unmatched bases: 16. Per the germline V gene, CDR1 is MNHEY and CDR2 is SMNVEV (reference sequence). This CDR3 has 20 amino acids. For the CDR3, the DNA is TGTGCCAGCAGTTTATCCCGGGGTGCGGGAGGGCTCATGCAGTACAATGAGCAGTTCTTC. Translating gives CASSLSRGAGGLMQYNEQFF.

This chain links TRBV19 with TRBJ1-6, with a weak D call TRBD1 (6 bases). V was trimmed by 3 bases and J by 2 bases, leaving 17 bases between them. The CDR3 covers 18 residues. Germline CDR1 is LNHDA and CDR2 is SQIVND (reference sequence). This CDR3 reads CASSMITRGAAYNSPLHF. The CDR3 DNA reads as TGTGCCAGTAGTATGATCACGAGGGGGGCTGCCTATAATTCACCCCTCCACTTT.

The chain uses TRBV6-2 or TRBV6-3 and TRBJ1-1; a weak D match, TRBD1 (5 bases). The V gene's germline CDR1 is MNHEY and CDR2 SVGEGT. V dropped 6 bases and J dropped 1 base, with 15 bases sitting between them. This CDR3 has 15 residues. The CDR3 DNA follows: TGTGCCAGCAGGCCTGGGGGACGGGGGAACACTGAAGCTTTCTTT. It encodes CASRPGGRGNTEAFF.